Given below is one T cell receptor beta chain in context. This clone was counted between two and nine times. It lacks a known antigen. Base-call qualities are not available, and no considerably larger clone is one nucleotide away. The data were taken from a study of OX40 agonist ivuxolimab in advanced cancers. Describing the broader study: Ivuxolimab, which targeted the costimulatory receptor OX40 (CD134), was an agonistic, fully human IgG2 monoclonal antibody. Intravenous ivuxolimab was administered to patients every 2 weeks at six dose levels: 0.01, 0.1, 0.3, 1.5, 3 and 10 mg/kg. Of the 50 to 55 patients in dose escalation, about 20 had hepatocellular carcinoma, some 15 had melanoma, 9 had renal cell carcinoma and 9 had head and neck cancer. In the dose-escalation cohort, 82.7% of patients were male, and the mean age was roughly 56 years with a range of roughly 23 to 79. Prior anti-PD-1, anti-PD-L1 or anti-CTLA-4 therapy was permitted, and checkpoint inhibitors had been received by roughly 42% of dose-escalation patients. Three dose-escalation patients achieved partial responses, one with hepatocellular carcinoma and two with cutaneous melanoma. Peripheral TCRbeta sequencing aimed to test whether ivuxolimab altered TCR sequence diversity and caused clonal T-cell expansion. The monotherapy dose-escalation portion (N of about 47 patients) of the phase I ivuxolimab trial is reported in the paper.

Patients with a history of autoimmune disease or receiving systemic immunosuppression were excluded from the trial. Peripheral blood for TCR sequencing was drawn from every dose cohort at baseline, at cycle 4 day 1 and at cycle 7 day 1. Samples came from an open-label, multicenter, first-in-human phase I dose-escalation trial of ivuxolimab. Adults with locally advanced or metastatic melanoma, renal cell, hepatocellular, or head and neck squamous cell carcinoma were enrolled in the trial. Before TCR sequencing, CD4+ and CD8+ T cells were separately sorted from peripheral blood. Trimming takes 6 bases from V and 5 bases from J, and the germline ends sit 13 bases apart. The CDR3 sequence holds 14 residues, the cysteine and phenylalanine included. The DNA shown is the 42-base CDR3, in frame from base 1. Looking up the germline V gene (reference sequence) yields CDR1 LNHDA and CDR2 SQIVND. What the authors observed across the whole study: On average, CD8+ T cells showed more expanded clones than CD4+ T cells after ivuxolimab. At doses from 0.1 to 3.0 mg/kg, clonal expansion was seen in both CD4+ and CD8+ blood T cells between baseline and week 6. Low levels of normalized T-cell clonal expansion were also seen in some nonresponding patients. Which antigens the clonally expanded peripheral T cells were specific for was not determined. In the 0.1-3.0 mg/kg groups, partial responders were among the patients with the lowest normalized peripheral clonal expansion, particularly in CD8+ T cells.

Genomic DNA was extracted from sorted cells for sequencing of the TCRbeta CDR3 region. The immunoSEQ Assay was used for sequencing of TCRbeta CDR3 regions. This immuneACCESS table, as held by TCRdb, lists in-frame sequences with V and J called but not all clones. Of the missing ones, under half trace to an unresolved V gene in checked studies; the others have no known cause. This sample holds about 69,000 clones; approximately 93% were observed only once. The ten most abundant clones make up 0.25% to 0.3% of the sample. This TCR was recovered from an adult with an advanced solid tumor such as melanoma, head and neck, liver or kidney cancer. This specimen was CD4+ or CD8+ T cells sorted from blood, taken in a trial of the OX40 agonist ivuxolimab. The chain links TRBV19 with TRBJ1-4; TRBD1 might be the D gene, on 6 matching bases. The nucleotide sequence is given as TGTGCCAGTAGCCCGAGACAGGACAATGAAAAACTGTTTTTT. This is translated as CASSPRQDNEKLFF. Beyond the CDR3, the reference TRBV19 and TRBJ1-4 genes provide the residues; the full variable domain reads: DGGITQSPKYLFRKEGQNVTLSCEQNLNHDAMYWYRQDPGQGLRLIYYSQIVNDFQKGDIAEGYSVSREKKESFPLTVTSAQKNPTAFYLCASSPRQDNEKLFFGSGTQLSVL.